Following are 5 T cell receptor beta chains from one sample sequenced in a study of siplizumab effects on memory and regulatory T cells. Using immunoSEQ multiplex PCR, the repertoire was profiled, and TCRdb retains in-frame clones only, with some absent. Of approximately 100,000 clones listed, about 92% are singletons. Sequencing was carried out using Tregs sorted from blood. The receptor source for this set is a human donor in good health.

The chain recombines TRBV2 with TRBJ2-7, with a possible D match to TRBD2 (6 bases). There are 13 residues in the CDR3. V shed 7 bases and J shed 6 bases, with 16 bases lying between them. CDR1 is SNHLY, CDR2 FYNNEI, per germline. CDR3: CASTPPGSSEQYF. CDR3 DNA sequence: TGTGCCAGCACTCCCCCCGGGAGTTCCGAGCAGTACTTC.

The rearrangement uses TRBV7-9 and TRBJ2-7, with 7 bases fitting TRBD2. Germline CDR1 is SEHNR and CDR2 is FQNEAQ (reference sequence). V gave up 3 bases and J gave up 5 bases; unmatched junction bases: 1. The CDR3 covers 12 residues. The DNA for the CDR3 is TGTGCCAGCAGCTTCCGGGGGGACGAGCAGTACTTC. Its protein is CASSFRGDEQYF.

The chain is built from TRBV7-9 and TRBJ2-7, with D maybe TRBD2 (6 bases). The CDR3 length is 14 residues. Trimming left V 8 bases short and J 6 bases short, with 20 bases between. Germline CDR1 is SEHNR and CDR2 is FQNEAQ (reference sequence). In nucleotides, the CDR3 is TGTGCCAGCCGAACACATGGAGGGCCTCCCGAGCAGTACTTC. This sequence encodes CASRTHGGPPEQYF.

In its sample, this clone was seen once. This chain joins TRBV7-2 and TRBJ1-3, with D perhaps TRBD1 (6 bases). The ends were cut back, 4 bases at V and 2 bases at J, with 12 bases in the middle. Germline-derived CDR1 and CDR2 are SGHTA and FQGNSA. The CDR3 length is 15 residues. CDR3 bases: TGTGCCAGCAGCTCAGGGGTCTCTCCTGGAAACACCATATATTTT. Protein product: CASSSGVSPGNTIYF.

The chain is built from TRBV28 and TRBJ1-1; the D gene is possibly TRBD1 (6 bases). The CDR3 runs 14 residues. V lost 8 bases and J 4 bases, leaving 17 bases between the germline ends. From germline, CDR1 is MDHEN and CDR2 SYDVKM. In nucleotides, the CDR3 is TGTGCCAGCGTAATTTCGGGGGCGACCACTGAAGCTTTCTTT. This sequence encodes CASVISGATTEAFF.